Presented here are 3 T cell receptor beta chains from one specimen sequenced in a study of tissue T cells after allogeneic stem cell transplantation (dated 2022 in TCRdb). Library preparation used the immunoSEQ multiplex PCR assay. The source is immuneACCESS, and TCRdb retained only in-frame sequences with V and J called. Part of the clones is not carried over; for the studies checked, unresolved V genes explain less than half of this, and the remainder is unexplained. The sample table contains 15,000 to 20,000 clones; only one count was recorded for approximately 70% of them. Approximately 1% of the sample lies in the top ten. Sequencing was performed on spleen. The receptors originated from a female BALB/c mouse in good health. This line of mice carries MHC haplotype H2-d.

With respect to this clone: Mouse gene names and germline throughout. The read terminates 1 residue ahead of where the CDR3 ends, so the germline J gene completes it. This chain links TRBV20 with TRBJ1-5; D call uncertain. The V end lost 0 bases, the J end lost 4 bases, and 4 bases lay between the germline ends. This CDR3 has 12 residues. Germline V gives CDR1 GFQATS, CDR2 STVNSAI. Here the CDR3 reads CGARDQNQAPLF. The DNA read from the CDR3 is TGTGGTGCTAGGGACCAAAACCAGGCTCCGCTT. Drawing the rest from reference TRBV20 and TRBJ1-5, the complete variable domain is GALVYQYPRRTICKSGTSMRMECQAVGFQATSVAWYRQSPQKTFELIALSTVNSAIKYEQNFTQEKFPISHPNLSFSSMTVLNAYLEDRGLYLCGARDQNQAPLFGEGTRLSVL.

Regarding this clone: The germline and genes are mouse ones. The sequenced fragment ends 1 residue before the CDR3 boundary, so the rest is inferred from the germline J gene. J is TRBJ1-4 and V is TRBV29, with D hard to call. V was shortened by 2 bases and J by 5 bases, with 6 bases between the two germline ends. Germline CDR1 reads MSHET; CDR2 reads SYDVDS. The CDR3 spans 13 residues. This CDR3 reads CASSLRQNERLFF. The CDR3 DNA, read in part, is TGTGCTAGCAGTTTAAGACAAAACGAAAGATTATTT.

To note about this clone: Mouse germline and gene names are used. CDR3 residues: CASSYSTLYAEQFF. The DNA read from the CDR3 is TGTGCCAGCAGCTATAGTACACTCTATGCTGAGCAGTTC. V gene TRBV4 combines with J gene TRBJ2-1; D unresolved. The read terminates 1 residue ahead of where the CDR3 ends, so the germline J gene completes it. CDR1 and CDR2 from the germline V gene are LGHDT and YNNKQL (reference sequence). V was clipped by 3 bases and J by 3 bases, with 9 bases between them. This CDR3 spans 14 amino acids.